This T cell receptor beta chain was found in a study of post-analysis software for immune sequencing data. CDR3 length: 17 residues. Germline V gene data show CDR1 as MNHEY and CDR2 as SMNVEV (reference sequence). J gave up 0 bases and V 4 bases, and 4 bases lay outside the gene matches. With respect to this clonotype: Its antigen is unknown.

Study conclusions and caveats: Compared with controls, patients showed significantly lower normalized Chao1 diversity. Controls had lower frequencies than patients of four or five TRBV segments, which included TRBV5-6, TRBV5-1 and TRBV20-1.

Unique-molecular-identifier-tagged TCR beta cDNA libraries were used. TCRdb ran MiXCR on the PCR reads and lists one entry per CDR3 protein. In the table there are 430,000 or so distinct CDR3 sequences, approximately 42% of which are singletons. The chain has TRBV27 and TRBJ2-1; 12 bases map to TRBD2. This sequence originates from a girl aged 2-15 years with multiple sclerosis. Sequencing input: blood. The CDR3 DNA is TGTGCCAGCAGTTGGACTAGCGGGGCGAGCTCCTACAATGAGCAGTTCTTC. It translates to CASSWTSGASSYNEQFF.